This is a list of T cell receptor beta chains from one sample in a study of identical twins. A single record per CDR3 protein comes from TCRdb applying MiXCR to the 5' RACE reads. The data hold over 500,000 distinct CDR3 sequences, with 22% observed a single time. These data also formed part of another study, on T cells expressing NK-cell markers.

Material: CD4+ T cells sorted from blood. These receptors were obtained from a woman younger than 30 in good health. CDR3s include the opening cysteine and the closing phenylalanine or tryptophan.

V,J,CDR3
TRBV10-3,TRBJ2-7,CATQIRPIVTGGAGQQYF
TRBV12-3/TRBV12-4,TRBJ1-2,CASSQLGGGAWGYTF
TRBV5-1,TRBJ2-1,CASSLVGALDNEQFF
TRBV7-2,TRBJ2-7,CASSFTGTGSEQYF
TRBV5-1,TRBJ2-7,CASSLVGREGYEQYF
TRBV5-6,TRBJ1-1,CASSTWAAYTNTEAFF
TRBV12-3/TRBV12-4,TRBJ1-2,CASSEGTGVYGYTF
TRBV7-2,TRBJ2-7,CASSSSMGEAYEQYF
TRBV20-1,TRBJ1-4,CSAGQGTGVNEKLFF
TRBV2,TRBJ2-7,CASSAASQLEQYF
TRBV15,TRBJ2-1,CATSRDGGEQFF